This T cell receptor beta chain was obtained from a study of CD8 T cells in Susac syndrome. Reverse transcription used about 0.5 to 1 ug RNA and random hexamers. By means of immunoSEQ multiplex PCR, TCR beta CDR3 spanning 54 Vbeta and 13 Jbeta underwent amplification. TCRdb called the immunoSEQ multiplex PCR reads again in MiXCR, with one record for every CDR3 protein. Among about 150,000 distinct CDR3 sequences, 90% to 95% were seen once, and the ten largest hold around 0.21%. TCR beta from blood CD8+ and CD4+ T cells was sequenced. The multiple sclerosis control group comprised treatment-naive patients with stable or active relapsing-remitting disease. The CD8+ and CD4+ T cells were negatively isolated, with the TEMRA cells enriched by FACS. This CDR3 is built from 12 residues. The V gene's germline CDR1 is MGHRA and CDR2 YSYEKL. Trimming pared 4 bases from V and 4 bases from J, leaving 6 bases between.

The TCR comes from a human donor with multiple sclerosis. J is TRBJ2-3 and V is TRBV4-1, with D unclear. Source material: CD8+ T cells from PBMCs. The CDR3 is CASSPPADTQYF. DNA for the CDR3: TGCGCCAGCAGCCCCCCCGCAGATACGCAGTATTTT.